A single sample gave rise to the 7 T cell receptor beta chains below, sequenced in a study of cytomegalovirus exposure and HLA in healthy donors. Researchers ran the PCR with 60 Vbeta and 13 Jbeta primers. Sequenced by immunoSEQ multiplex PCR; TCRdb stores in-frame clones only, minus some. The sample lists about 140,000 clones, approximately 65% seen once, with approximately 6.5% in the top ten. The sequenced material came from PBMCs. The source is a woman aged 55-69 years in good health and CMV-seronegative.

The V gene is TRBV5-6, the J gene TRBJ2-7; 9 nucleotides line up with TRBD1. Germline assignment: CDR1 SGHDT and CDR2 YYEEEE. J gave up 4 bases and V 0 bases, and 5 bases lay outside the gene matches. This CDR3 contains 15 residues. CDR3 residues: CASSLAGQGWYEQYF. The CDR3, as DNA: TGTGCCAGCAGCTTGGCAGGACAGGGGTGGTACGAGCAGTACTTC.

This clone is a singleton in its sample. V and J are TRBV18 and TRBJ2-7; D possibly corresponds to TRBD1 (5 bases). CDR3 length: 14 residues. The germline CDR1 and CDR2 sequences are KGHSH and LQKENI. V lost 3 bases and J 7 bases, leaving 16 bases between the germline ends. The CDR3 nucleotides are TGTGCCAGCTCACCTTCGACAGACCGCCAGGAGCAGTACTTC. As protein: CASSPSTDRQEQYF.

This chain connects TRBV13 to TRBJ2-4; 13 bases map to TRBD2. The CDR3 has 16 residues. J was trimmed by 5 bases and V by 5 bases; bases with no gene match: 6. Germline lookup yields CDR1 PRHDT and CDR2 FYEKMQ (reference sequence). Here the CDR3 DNA reads TGTGCCAGCAGCCCCGGACTAGCGGGGGACCAAAACATTCAGTACTTC. The encoded protein is CASSPGLAGDQNIQYF.

This rearrangement joins TRBV5-1 to TRBJ2-3, with 8 bases lining up with TRBD1. The CDR3 contains 14 residues. Germline CDR1 reads SGHRS; CDR2 reads YFSETQ. Unmatched junction bases numbered 2, after V lost 4 bases and J lost 1 base. CDR3 in DNA: TGCGCCAGCAGCCCGGACAGGGGCACAGATACGCAGTATTTT. Protein product: CASSPDRGTDTQYF.

This clone occurred a few times. This chain connects TRBV13 to TRBJ2-5; 12 positions agree with TRBD2. The CDR3 is made up of 19 amino acids. Trimming cost V 0 bases and J 7 bases; bases outside gene matches: 15. CDR1 is PRHDT, CDR2 FYEKMQ, per germline (reference sequence). The chain's CDR3 is CASSLGDRLAGEEGVTQYF. The CDR3 DNA sequence: TGTGCCAGCAGCTTAGGGGACCGACTAGCGGGAGAGGAGGGCGTGACCCAGTACTTC.

This chain links TRBV7-9 with TRBJ2-6; TRBD1 matches at 7 bases. This CDR3 spans 19 amino acids. The V gene's germline CDR1 is SEHNR and CDR2 FQNEAQ (reference sequence). The J segment lost 0 bases and the V segment lost 4 bases, leaving 12 bases of the junction unmatched. CDR3 nucleotide sequence: TGTGCCAGCAGCTACCCGACAGGGTCTTTTTTCTCTGGGGCCAACGTCCTGACTTTC. Residues: CASSYPTGSFFSGANVLTF.

This clone was seen only a few times. The chain couples TRBV7-9 to TRBJ1-1, with D tentatively TRBD1 (5 bases). V gave up 1 base and J gave up 4 bases, with 16 bases separating them. This CDR3 is built from 16 residues. The germline gives CDR1 SEHNR, CDR2 FQNEAQ (reference sequence). This CDR3 is CASSLVQGAGGTEAFF. The CDR3 nucleotides read TGTGCCAGCAGCTTAGTTCAAGGGGCTGGTGGCACTGAAGCTTTCTTT.